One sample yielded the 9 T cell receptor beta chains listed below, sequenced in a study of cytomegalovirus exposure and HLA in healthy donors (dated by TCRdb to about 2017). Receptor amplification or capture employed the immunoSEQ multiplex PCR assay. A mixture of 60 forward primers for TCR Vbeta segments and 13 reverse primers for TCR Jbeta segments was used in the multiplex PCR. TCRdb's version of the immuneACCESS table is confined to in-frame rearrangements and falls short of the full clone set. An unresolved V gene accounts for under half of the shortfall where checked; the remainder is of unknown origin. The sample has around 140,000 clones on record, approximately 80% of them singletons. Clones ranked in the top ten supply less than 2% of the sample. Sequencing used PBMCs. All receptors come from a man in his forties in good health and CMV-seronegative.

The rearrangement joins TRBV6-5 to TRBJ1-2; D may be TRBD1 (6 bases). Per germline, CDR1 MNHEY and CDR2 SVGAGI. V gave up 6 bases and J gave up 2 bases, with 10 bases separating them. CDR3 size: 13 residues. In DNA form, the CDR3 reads TGTGCCAGCAGCCCAGGGGCCAACTATGGCTACACCTTC. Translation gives CASSPGANYGYTF.

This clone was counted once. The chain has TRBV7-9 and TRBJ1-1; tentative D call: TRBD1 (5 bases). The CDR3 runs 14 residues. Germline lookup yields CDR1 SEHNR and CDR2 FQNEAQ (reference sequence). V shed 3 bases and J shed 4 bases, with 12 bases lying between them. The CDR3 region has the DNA TGTGCCAGCAGCTTCCCAGGGATGAGCACTGAAGCTTTCTTT. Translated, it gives CASSFPGMSTEAFF.

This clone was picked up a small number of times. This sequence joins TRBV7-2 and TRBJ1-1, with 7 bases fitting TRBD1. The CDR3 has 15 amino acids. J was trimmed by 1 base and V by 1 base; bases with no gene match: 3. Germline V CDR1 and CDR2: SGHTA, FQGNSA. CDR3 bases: TGTGCCAGCAGCTTAGTCCGACAGGGGAACACTGAAGCTTTCTTT. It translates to CASSLVRQGNTEAFF.

CDR3 in DNA: TGTGCCAGCAGTATCTTGGGGGCATATAGCAATCAGCCCCAGCATTTT. Its translation is CASSILGAYSNQPQHF. The chain combines TRBV28 with TRBJ1-5; a weak D match, TRBD1 (6 bases). The CDR3 is made up of 16 amino acids. The V gene's germline CDR1 is MDHEN and CDR2 SYDVKM. V lost 5 bases, J lost 0 bases, and 14 bases lay in between.

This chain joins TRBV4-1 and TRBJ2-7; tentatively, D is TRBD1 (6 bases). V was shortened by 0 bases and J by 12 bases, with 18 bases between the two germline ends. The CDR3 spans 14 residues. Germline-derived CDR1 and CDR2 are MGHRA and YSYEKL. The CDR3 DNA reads TGCGCCAGCAGCCAAGATCCCAGGGGCAGCGGTCCGTACTTC. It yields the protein CASSQDPRGSGPYF.

The CDR3 sequence: CASSLGRALDTQYF. CDR3 coding DNA: TGTGCCAGCAGCCTTGGGAGGGCCTTAGATACGCAGTATTTT. The V and J genes are TRBV5-4 and TRBJ2-3; 7 nucleotides agree with TRBD2. Looked up from germline, CDR1 is SGHNT and CDR2 is YYREEE (reference sequence). The CDR3 extends over 14 amino acids. Trimming took 4 bases from V and 5 from J; bases not matched to a gene: 7.

CDR3 sequence reads: CASSATVTGYTF. As DNA, the CDR3 is TGTGCCAGCAGCGCGACAGTTACTGGCTACACCTTC. The chain combines TRBV11-2 with TRBJ1-2, with a possible D match to TRBD1 (5 bases). This CDR3 is 12 amino acids long. The ends were cut back, 5 bases at V and 7 bases at J, with 11 bases in the middle. Germline V gene data show CDR1 as SGHAT and CDR2 as FQNNGV.

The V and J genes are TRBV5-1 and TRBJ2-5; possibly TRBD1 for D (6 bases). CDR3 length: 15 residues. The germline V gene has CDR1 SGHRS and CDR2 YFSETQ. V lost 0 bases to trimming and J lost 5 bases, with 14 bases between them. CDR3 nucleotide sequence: TGCGCCAGCAGCTTGGGGTTCGCAGGGGACGAGACCCAGTACTTC. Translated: CASSLGFAGDETQYF.

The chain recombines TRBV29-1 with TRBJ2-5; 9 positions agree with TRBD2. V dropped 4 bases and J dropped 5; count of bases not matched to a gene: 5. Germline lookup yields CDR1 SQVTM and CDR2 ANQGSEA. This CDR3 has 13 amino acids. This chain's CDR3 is CSVGGRAVETQYF. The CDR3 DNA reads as TGCAGCGTTGGCGGGAGGGCCGTGGAGACCCAGTACTTC.